The source of this TCR beta chain is a study of T cell repertoires in cytomegalovirus infection. Study as a whole: CMV epitopes, recently identified HLA-C-restricted and well-studied HLA-B-restricted, were used. General study points: In two of eight donors, the top clonotype was HLA-C-restricted CMV-specific.

There are 14 residues in the CDR3. CDR1 is LNHNV and CDR2 is YYDKDF in the germline V gene (reference sequence). V was shortened by 4 bases and J by 5 bases, with 14 bases between the two germline ends. This clonotype was recorded only once. The antigen remains unidentified. TCRdb recomputed calls from the reads with MiXCR, one row per CDR3 protein. The sample holds approximately 990,000 distinct CDR3 sequences, 25% to 40% seen once. The TCR comes from a human donor in good health (CMV status not recorded). Some clones in this sample may be carry-over from other donors' samples. This chain uses TRBV15 with TRBJ2-5, with D tentatively TRBD2 (5 bases). Source: cultured CD8+ T cells from PBMCs, taken from culture after CMV antigen stimulation. CDR3 region: CATSNGELWETQYF. The CDR3 DNA is TGTGCCACCAGCAACGGGGAGTTGTGGGAGACCCAGTACTTC.